These 9 T cell receptor beta chains share one sample of origin, sequenced in a study of T cell clonotyping in hematopoietic cell transplantation. Sequencing used immunoSEQ multiplex PCR; TCRdb keeps in-frame clones, though not all of them. The sample yields some 5,100 clones, more than 25% seen once. The sample consisted of peripheral blood mononuclear cells, taken 180 days after allogeneic stem cell transplant. These receptors came from a male patient aged 35-55 years who had an allogeneic stem cell transplant from an unrelated donor, so the T cells may come from the graft donor. Some clones in this sample may be carry-over from other donors' samples.

This clone has just a few counts. The chain is built from TRBV30 and TRBJ1-4, with D possibly matching TRBD1 (5 bases). The CDR3 is 14 residues long. Germline V gene sequence: CDR1 GTSNPN, CDR2 SVGIG (reference sequence). Trimming took off 0 bases at V and 9 bases at J, with 14 bases between the two ends. The CDR3 DNA is TGTGCCTGGAGTGTCCGGGGCCCGGGGCAAAAACTGTTTTTT. Protein sequence: CAWSVRGPGQKLFF.

The gene calls are TRBV30 and TRBJ1-4; D is perhaps TRBD1 (5 bases). CDR3 length: 15 residues. Germline lookup yields CDR1 GTSNPN and CDR2 SVGIG (reference sequence). Trimming stripped 0 bases from V and 0 bases from J, with 8 bases between. The CDR3 here is CAWSVGHTTNEKLFF. For the CDR3, the DNA is TGTGCCTGGAGTGTGGGGCATACAACTAATGAAAAACTGTTTTTT.

The chain combines TRBV29-1 with TRBJ1-1, with D tentatively TRBD1 (5 bases). Germline CDR1 reads SQVTM; CDR2 reads ANQGSEA. V lost 6 bases, J lost 7 bases, and 12 bases lay in between. The CDR3 covers 11 residues. The CDR3 protein is CSVGRIHEAFF. For the CDR3, the DNA is TGCAGCGTGGGACGTATACATGAAGCTTTCTTT.

In its sample, this clone was seen a few times. The chain recombines TRBV29-1 with TRBJ1-2; 7 nucleotides line up with TRBD1. The CDR3 loop spans 14 amino acids. The germline CDR1 and CDR2 sequences are SQVTM and ANQGSEA. V lost 7 bases and J lost 0; bases outside the gene matches: 8. In DNA, the CDR3 is TGCAGCGCCCCGGACAGGAGTGCTAACTATGGCTACACCTTC. The encoded protein is CSAPDRSANYGYTF.

The V gene is TRBV20-1, the J gene TRBJ1-2; the D is unclear. V lost 0 bases and J lost 9, with 5 bases in between. Germline V gene sequence: CDR1 DFQATT, CDR2 SNEGSKA (reference sequence). This CDR3 has 10 residues. The CDR3 here is CSARDHRYTF. The CDR3, as DNA: TGCAGTGCTAGAGACCACCGCTACACCTTC.

This chain links TRBV12-5 with TRBJ2-5; D perhaps matches TRBD1 (5 bases). Germline V gene sequence: CDR1 LGHNT, CDR2 FRNRAP. Between the trimmed V and J ends, which lost 6 bases and 2 bases, there was a span of 13 bases. The CDR3 loop spans 14 amino acids. CDR3 protein: CASGSGKQQETQYF. The CDR3 coding sequence is TGTGCTAGTGGCTCAGGGAAACAGCAAGAGACCCAGTACTTC.

The V call is TRBV19, the J call TRBJ2-7; D tentatively reads TRBD1 or TRBD2 (5 bases each). V lost 5 bases and J 5 bases, leaving 16 bases between the germline ends. The germline V gene encodes CDR1 LNHDA and CDR2 SQIVND (reference sequence). The CDR3 is made up of 14 amino acids. Here the CDR3 reads CASSWTLRENEQYF. CDR3 DNA sequence: TGTGCCAGTAGTTGGACACTCCGGGAAAACGAGCAGTACTTC.

The chain is built from TRBV30 and TRBJ1-5; tentatively, D is TRBD1 (6 bases). The CDR3 loop spans 14 amino acids. Germline V gene sequence: CDR1 GTSNPN, CDR2 SVGIG (reference sequence). Trimming cost V 0 bases and J 7 bases, with 13 bases left between them. The CDR3: CAWSVGQGRQPQHF. The DNA of the CDR3 is TGTGCCTGGAGTGTCGGTCAGGGGCGACAGCCCCAGCATTTT. Using reference TRBV30 and TRBJ1-5 for the parts outside the CDR3, the full variable domain is SQTIHQWPATLVQPVGSPLSLECTVEGTSNPNLYWYRQAAGRGLQLLFYSVGIGQISSEVPQNLSASRPQDRQFILSSKKLLLSDSGFYLCAWSVGQGRQPQHFGDGTRLSIL.

Judged by abundance, this clone is medium-sized. This sequence joins TRBV7-9 and TRBJ2-7, with no clear D. This CDR3 has 14 residues. Between the trimmed V and J ends, which lost 0 bases and 2 bases, there was a span of 8 bases. The germline gives CDR1 SEHNR, CDR2 FQNEAQ (reference sequence). The DNA of the CDR3 is TGTGCCAGCAGCTTAGCGTCGGCGGCCTACGAGCAGTACTTC. It codes for CASSLASAAYEQYF.